This T cell receptor beta chain stems from a study of T-cell memory formation after mild COVID-19. Study-wide background: Largely, the TCR clusters proved donor specific. Study-wide results and caveats: Some SARS-CoV-2-responding clones were already detected in memory before infection.

On this clonotype: Its matching antigen is unknown.

The CDR3 extends over 15 amino acids. V lost 0 bases and J lost 5, with 12 bases in between. Germline CDR1 LGHNA, CDR2 YSLEER. Researchers used 5'RACE with constant-segment primers to make TCR alpha and TCR beta cDNA libraries that carry sample barcodes and UMIs. TCRdb used MiXCR to reprocess the 5' RACE reads, holding one entry per CDR3 protein. The data contain 400,000 to 500,000 distinct CDR3 sequences, roughly 18% of them singletons. The sequenced material came from PBMCs or a T cell subset sorted from them (not recorded which). This clonotype originated in a man between 18 and 35 years old who had mild COVID-19 (a few samples of this study predate the infection). Cell type and time point are not known. The rearrangement uses TRBV4-3 and TRBJ2-3; tentatively, D is TRBD1 (5 bases). This chain's CDR3 is CASSQDGRVGDTQYF. CDR3 coding DNA: TGCGCCAGCAGCCAAGACGGCAGGGTCGGAGATACGCAGTATTTT.